A selection of T cell receptor beta chains follows, all from one sample in a study of PD-1 blockade in classical Hodgkin lymphoma. Sequencing used immunoSEQ multiplex PCR; TCRdb keeps in-frame clones, though not all of them. This table has over 50,000 clones, 70% to 90% appearing once. The sequencing here drew on peripheral blood mononuclear cells (PBMCs), taken before the fourth cycle of nivolumab. Receptors were obtained from a human donor with classical Hodgkin lymphoma. The CDR3 runs from the conserved cysteine through the conserved F or W. Each record gives: J gene, D gene, V gene, CDR3 DNA, CDR3 protein. D genes are given only for firm matches.

j_call: TRBJ1-2
d_call: .
v_call: TRBV4-1
cdr3_nt: TGCGCCAGCAGCCAAGCCGGGGGAGGGGTCTATGGCTACACCTTC
cdr3_aa: CASSQAGGGVYGYTF

j_call: TRBJ2-1
d_call: .
v_call: TRBV10-2
cdr3_nt: TGCGCCAGCAGTGACTCCCCCGGGGCAGTGGGTGTCAATGAGCAGTTCTTC
cdr3_aa: CASSDSPGAVGVNEQFF

j_call: TRBJ1-5
d_call: .
v_call: TRBV15
cdr3_nt: TGTGCCACCAGCATGGACAGCCGGAGCAATCAGCCCCAGCATTTT
cdr3_aa: CATSMDSRSNQPQHF

j_call: TRBJ2-7
d_call: TRBD1
v_call: TRBV6-6
cdr3_nt: TGTGCCAGCAGTTACGCCGGGACAGGGTACTACGAGCAGTACTTC
cdr3_aa: CASSYAGTGYYEQYF

j_call: TRBJ2-7
d_call: .
v_call: TRBV20-1
cdr3_nt: TGCAGTGCTAGAGATGGCCACGAGCAGTACTTC
cdr3_aa: CSARDGHEQYF

j_call: TRBJ2-7
d_call: .
v_call: TRBV19
cdr3_nt: TGTGCCAGTAGTATAAGGAGTTACGAGCAGTACTTC
cdr3_aa: CASSIRSYEQYF

j_call: TRBJ2-7
d_call: .
v_call: TRBV6-1
cdr3_nt: TGTGCCAGCATCCGGGGGTTTAGTACCTCCTACGAGCAGTACTTC
cdr3_aa: CASIRGFSTSYEQYF

j_call: TRBJ2-1
d_call: TRBD1
v_call: TRBV5-1
cdr3_nt: TGCGCCAGCAGCCCAGAGACAGGGAAGGGTAATGAGCAGTTCTTC
cdr3_aa: CASSPETGKGNEQFF

j_call: TRBJ1-1
d_call: .
v_call: TRBV6-6
cdr3_nt: TGTGCCAGCAGTTACTCAGCGGCCTCGCCTGAAGCTTTCTTT
cdr3_aa: CASSYSAASPEAFF

j_call: TRBJ2-6
d_call: .
v_call: TRBV5-1
cdr3_nt: TGCGCCAGCTCCCTGAGCTCTGGGGCCAACGTCCTGACTTTC
cdr3_aa: CASSLSSGANVLTF

j_call: TRBJ2-1
d_call: .
v_call: TRBV25-1
cdr3_nt: TGTGCCAGCAGTGGATCCCAGGGCAGCTCCTACAATGAGCAGTTCTTC
cdr3_aa: CASSGSQGSSYNEQFF

j_call: TRBJ2-7
d_call: .
v_call: TRBV4-1
cdr3_nt: TGCGCCAGCAGCAAAAATGACAGGAACTCCTACGAGCAGTACTTC
cdr3_aa: CASSKNDRNSYEQYF

j_call: TRBJ2-2
d_call: TRBD1
v_call: TRBV9
cdr3_nt: TGTGCCAGCAGCACCCTCAGGGGGCGCGGGGAGCTGTTTTTT
cdr3_aa: CASSTLRGRGELFF

j_call: TRBJ1-4
d_call: .
v_call: TRBV5-1
cdr3_nt: TGCGCCAGCAGCTTTGGGCGGGGGGCTGAAAAACTGTTTTTT
cdr3_aa: CASSFGRGAEKLFF

j_call: TRBJ2-2
d_call: .
v_call: TRBV2
cdr3_nt: TGTGCCAGCAGTATACAACCGAACACCGGGGAGCTGTTTTTT
cdr3_aa: CASSIQPNTGELFF

j_call: TRBJ1-2
d_call: TRBD1
v_call: TRBV5-1
cdr3_nt: TGCGCCAGCAGCTCCCCAGGGGGTAACTATGGCTACACCTTC
cdr3_aa: CASSSPGGNYGYTF

j_call: TRBJ1-5
d_call: .
v_call: TRBV30
cdr3_nt: TGTGCCTGGAGTGTAGGGGGATCGAGTAGCAATCAGCCCCAGCATTTT
cdr3_aa: CAWSVGGSSSNQPQHF